This T cell receptor (beta chain) was sequenced for a study of shared clonotypes between healthy human individuals. Study in general: Serving as donors were a couple of women and three men, whose ages spanned 18 to 49.

A word on this clone: Its antigen is unknown. Other DNA sequences in this sample translate to the same CDR3.

The germline CDR1 and CDR2 sequences are SGHDN and FVKESK. The V gene lost 3 bases and the J gene lost 4 bases, with 10 bases spanning the gap. CDR3 length equals 14 residues. CD4+ cells were split into CD45RA+ naive and CD45RA-negative memory subsets. Broader study findings: Generally, estimated richness proved larger in naive subsets than it did in memory subsets.

Clones were sequenced by immunoSEQ multiplex PCR, and TCRdb holds only the in-frame ones, with some missing. Of roughly 1 million clones in the sample, approximately 80% were seen once. This TCR was recovered from a young man in good health. Some clones in this sample may be carry-over from other donors' samples. The V gene is TRBV14, the J gene TRBJ2-1; D remains ambiguous. Sequenced: memory CD4+ T cells from PBMCs. Subset of the sample: CD45RA-negative fraction. CDR3 coding DNA: TGTGCCAGCAGCCAGGACGGGCTTTACAATGAGCAGTTCTTC. This translates into CASSQDGLYNEQFF.